The clone carrying this TCR beta chain was counted only a few times. The CDR3 consists of 14 residues. The germline CDR1 and CDR2 sequences are SGHTA and FQGNSA. Trimming removed 1 base from V and 5 bases from J, with 12 bases in between. TCRdb ran MiXCR on the 5' RACE reads and lists one entry per CDR3 protein. The sample shows around 230,000 distinct CDR3 sequences, around 7.8% of them seen only once. The data are from a study of CD8 T cells in ankylosing spondylitis. Sequencing was performed on blood, either unsorted or a sorted T cell fraction (not recorded which). The clonotype was recovered from a male donor with ankylosing spondylitis or in good health (not recorded which). V and J are TRBV7-2 and TRBJ2-7; D perhaps matches TRBD1 (5 bases). The CDR3 DNA reads as TGTGCCAGCAGCTTAGATCGTCGACAGAACGAGCAGTACTTC. Amino acids: CASSLDRRQNEQYF.